The 5 T cell receptor beta chains in this list originate from one sample, sequenced in a study of blood T cell repertoires in COVID-19. Profiling relied on immunoSEQ multiplex PCR, and the TCRdb table lists in-frame clones only, not all of them. This table holds 200,000 to 300,000 clones, approximately 88% found once. Sequencing used peripheral blood. These receptors were obtained from a woman aged 30 to 39 with COVID-19, enrolled during active disease.

This chain links TRBV7-6 with TRBJ1-2; 8 bases agree with TRBD1. V lost 4 bases, J lost 1 base, and 5 bases stayed unmatched. The CDR3 contains 15 residues. The germline V gene has CDR1 SGHVS and CDR2 FNYEAQ. CDR3 region: CASSSSTGVNYGYTF. DNA of the CDR3: TGTGCCAGCAGCTCCTCGACAGGGGTTAACTATGGCTACACCTTC.

The chain links TRBV4-1 to TRBJ1-2, with D uncertain. Germline CDR1 and CDR2: MGHRA and YSYEKL. This CDR3 has 14 amino acids. V was clipped by 2 bases and J by 0 bases, with 7 bases between them. The CDR3 protein is CASSQPGSNYGYTF. The CDR3 DNA follows: TGCGCCAGCAGCCAACCAGGTTCTAACTATGGCTACACCTTC.

This chain links TRBV10-3 with TRBJ1-2, with D uncertain. Germline values: CDR1 ENHRY, CDR2 SYGVKD. V was clipped by 0 bases and J by 5 bases, with 10 bases between them. This CDR3 is 14 amino acids long. This chain's CDR3 is CAISESRSPYGYTF. In nucleotides, the CDR3 is TGTGCCATCAGTGAGTCTCGGTCTCCTTATGGCTACACCTTC.

The chain links TRBV5-1 to TRBJ1-1; D unclear. Germline V gives CDR1 SGHRS, CDR2 YFSETQ. The length of the CDR3 is 12 residues. The V end lost 4 bases, the J end lost 7 bases, and 11 bases lay between the germline ends. The CDR3 reads CASSQSTGEAFF. CDR3 sequence (DNA): TGCGCCAGCAGCCAATCTACCGGTGAAGCTTTCTTT.

The chain recombines TRBV5-6 with TRBJ2-2; TRBD1 might be the D (5 bases). Per the germline V gene, CDR1 is SGHDT and CDR2 is YYEEEE. The CDR3 runs 18 residues. Trimming stripped 1 base from V and 7 bases from J, with 23 bases between. CDR3 sequence (DNA): TGTGCCAGCAGCTTGTTGGTACGGCGACAGCTAGTTAGCGGGGAGCTGTTTTTT. It translates to CASSLLVRRQLVSGELFF.